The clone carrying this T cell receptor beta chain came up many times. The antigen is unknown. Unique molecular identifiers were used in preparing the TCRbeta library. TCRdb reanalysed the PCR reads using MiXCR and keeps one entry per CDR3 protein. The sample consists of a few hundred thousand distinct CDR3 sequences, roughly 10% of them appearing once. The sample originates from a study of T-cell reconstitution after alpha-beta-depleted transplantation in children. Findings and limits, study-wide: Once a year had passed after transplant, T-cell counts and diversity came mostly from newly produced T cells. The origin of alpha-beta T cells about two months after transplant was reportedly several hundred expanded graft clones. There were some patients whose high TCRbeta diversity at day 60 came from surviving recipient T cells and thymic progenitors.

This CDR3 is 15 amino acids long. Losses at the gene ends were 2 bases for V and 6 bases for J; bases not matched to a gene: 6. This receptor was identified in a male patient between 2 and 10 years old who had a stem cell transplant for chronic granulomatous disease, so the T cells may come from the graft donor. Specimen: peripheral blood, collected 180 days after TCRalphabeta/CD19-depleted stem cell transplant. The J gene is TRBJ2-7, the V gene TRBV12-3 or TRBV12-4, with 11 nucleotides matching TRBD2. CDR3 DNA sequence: TGTGCCAGCAGTTTAATACTAGCGGGAGACGTCGAGCAGTACTTC. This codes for CASSLILAGDVEQYF.